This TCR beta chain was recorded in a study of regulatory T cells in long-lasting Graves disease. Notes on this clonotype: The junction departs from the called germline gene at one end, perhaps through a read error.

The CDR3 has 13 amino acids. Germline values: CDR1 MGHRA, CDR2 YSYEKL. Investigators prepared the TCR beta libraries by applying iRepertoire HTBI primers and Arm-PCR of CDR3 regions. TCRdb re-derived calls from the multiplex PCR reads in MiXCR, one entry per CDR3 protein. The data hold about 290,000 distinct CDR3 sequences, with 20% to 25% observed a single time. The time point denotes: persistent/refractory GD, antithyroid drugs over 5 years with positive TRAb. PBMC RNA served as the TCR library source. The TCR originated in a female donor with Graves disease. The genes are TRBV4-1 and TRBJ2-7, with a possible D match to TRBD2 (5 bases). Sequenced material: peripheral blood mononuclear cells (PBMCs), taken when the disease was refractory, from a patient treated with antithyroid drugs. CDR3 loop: CVSSQIYGNEQYF. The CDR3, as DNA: TGCGTCAGCAGCCAAATATACGGGAACGAGCAGTACTTC.